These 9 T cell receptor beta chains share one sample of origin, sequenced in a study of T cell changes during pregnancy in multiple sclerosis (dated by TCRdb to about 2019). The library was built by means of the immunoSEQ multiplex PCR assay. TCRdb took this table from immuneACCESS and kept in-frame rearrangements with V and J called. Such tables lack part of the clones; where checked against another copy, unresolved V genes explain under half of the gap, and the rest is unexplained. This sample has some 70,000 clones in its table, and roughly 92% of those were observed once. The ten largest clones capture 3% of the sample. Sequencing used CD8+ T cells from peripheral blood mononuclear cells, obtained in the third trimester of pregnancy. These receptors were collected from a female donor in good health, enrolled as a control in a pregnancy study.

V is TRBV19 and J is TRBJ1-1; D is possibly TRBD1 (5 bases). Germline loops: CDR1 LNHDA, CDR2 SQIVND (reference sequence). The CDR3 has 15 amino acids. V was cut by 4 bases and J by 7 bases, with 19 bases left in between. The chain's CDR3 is CASSTRRGVSGEAFF. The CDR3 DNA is TGTGCCAGTAGTACTCGACGGGGGGTAAGTGGTGAAGCTTTCTTT.

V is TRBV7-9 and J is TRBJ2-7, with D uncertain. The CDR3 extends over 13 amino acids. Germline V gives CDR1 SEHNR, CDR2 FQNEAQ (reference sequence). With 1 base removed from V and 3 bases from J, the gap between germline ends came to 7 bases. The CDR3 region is CASSLETFYEQYF. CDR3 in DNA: TGTGCCAGCAGCTTAGAGACTTTCTACGAGCAGTACTTC.

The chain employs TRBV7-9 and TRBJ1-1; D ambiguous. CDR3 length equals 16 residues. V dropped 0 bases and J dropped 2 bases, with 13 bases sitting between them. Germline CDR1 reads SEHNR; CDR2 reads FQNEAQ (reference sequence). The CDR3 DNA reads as TGTGCCAGCAGCTTAGCTAGTTCCATCCTAAACACTGAAGCTTTCTTT. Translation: CASSLASSILNTEAFF. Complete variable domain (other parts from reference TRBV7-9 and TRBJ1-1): DTGVSQNPRHKITKRGQNVTFRCDPISEHNRLYWYRQTLGQGPEFLTYFQNEAQLEKSRLLSDRFSAERPKGSFSTLEIQRTEQGDSAMYLCASSLASSILNTEAFFGQGTRLTVV.

The CDR3 loop is CSVERRDSGANVLTF. The CDR3 DNA is TGCAGCGTTGAGAGGAGGGACTCGGGGGCCAACGTCCTGACTTTC. V is TRBV29-1 and J is TRBJ2-6; D may be TRBD2 (6 bases). The CDR3 is 15 amino acids. Germline assignment: CDR1 SQVTM and CDR2 ANQGSEA. Trimming shortened V by 3 bases and J by 4 bases, and 13 bases separated the two germline ends.

CDR3 DNA sequence: TGTGCCAGCAGCGTAGGCTGGGCCGCCTACGAGCAGTACTTC. This encodes CASSVGWAAYEQYF. The chain employs TRBV9 and TRBJ2-7; D gene unclear. Trimming shortened V by 0 bases and J by 2 bases, and 9 bases separated the two germline ends. Germline values: CDR1 SGDLS, CDR2 YYNGEE. The CDR3 is made up of 14 amino acids.

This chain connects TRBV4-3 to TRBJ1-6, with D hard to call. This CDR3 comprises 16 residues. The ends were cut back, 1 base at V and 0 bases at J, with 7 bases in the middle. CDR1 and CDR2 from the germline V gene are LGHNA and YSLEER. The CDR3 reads CASSQGRSSYNSPLHF. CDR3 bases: TGCGCCAGCAGCCAAGGCCGGAGCTCCTATAATTCACCCCTCCACTTT.

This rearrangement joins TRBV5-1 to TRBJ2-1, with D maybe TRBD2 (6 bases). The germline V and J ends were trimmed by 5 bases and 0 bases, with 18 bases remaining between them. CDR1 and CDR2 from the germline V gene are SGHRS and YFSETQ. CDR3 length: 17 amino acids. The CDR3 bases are TGCGCCAGCAGACTAACACCCGGGGGAGGCTCCTACAATGAGCAGTTCTTC. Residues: CASRLTPGGGSYNEQFF.

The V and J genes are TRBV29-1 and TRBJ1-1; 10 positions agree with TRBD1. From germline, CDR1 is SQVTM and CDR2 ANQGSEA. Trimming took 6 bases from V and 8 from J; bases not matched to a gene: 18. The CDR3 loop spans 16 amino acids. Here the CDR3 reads CSVQETGGRPLLEAFF. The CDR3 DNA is TGCAGCGTCCAAGAGACAGGGGGCCGTCCTCTGTTGGAAGCTTTCTTT.

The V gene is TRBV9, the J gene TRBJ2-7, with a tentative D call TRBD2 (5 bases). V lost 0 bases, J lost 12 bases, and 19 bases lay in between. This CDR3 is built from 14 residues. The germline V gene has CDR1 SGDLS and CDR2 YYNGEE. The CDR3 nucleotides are TGTGCCAGCAGCGTAGCGAGCACCCCAGCCGGGATGTACTTC. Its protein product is CASSVASTPAGMYF.